The 6 T cell receptor beta chains below were found in one sample sequenced in a study of blood T cell repertoires in COVID-19 (dated by TCRdb to the early 2020s). The receptor library was made with the immunoSEQ multiplex PCR assay. The source is immuneACCESS, and TCRdb retained only in-frame sequences with V and J called. Part of the clones is not carried over; for the studies checked, unresolved V genes explain less than half of this, and the remainder is unexplained. The sample table records 45,000 to 60,000 clones; 85% of these occur just once. Clones ranked in the top ten supply less than 20% of the sample. The sequenced sample consisted of peripheral blood. All receptors come from a human donor in a cohort sampled during active COVID-19.

This chain uses TRBV19 with TRBJ1-5, with D possibly being TRBD1 (5 bases). This CDR3 region has 15 residues. Trimming took 2 bases from V and 3 from J, leaving 11 bases between them. Germline V gives CDR1 LNHDA, CDR2 SQIVND (reference sequence). The CDR3 bases are TGTGCCAGTAGTATAAATGCAGGGTTCAATCAGCCCCAGCATTTT. Translated, it gives CASSINAGFNQPQHF.

The CDR3 bases are TGTGCCAGCAGTGACTCGGGTCTACAAGGGGACACCGGGGAGCTGTTTTTT. It is translated as CASSDSGLQGDTGELFF. This sequence joins TRBV6-4 and TRBJ2-2; a possible D gene is TRBD1 (5 bases). The CDR3 spans 17 residues. Germline CDR1 and CDR2: MRHNA and SNTAGT. The germline V and J ends were trimmed by 0 bases and 3 bases, with 14 bases remaining between them.

The chain joins TRBV27 to TRBJ2-5; 11 nucleotides match TRBD2. The CDR3 contains 14 residues. J gave up 5 bases and V 7 bases, and 6 bases lay outside the gene matches. Per germline, CDR1 MNHEY and CDR2 SMNVEV (reference sequence). The CDR3, as DNA: TGTGCCAGCAACGTAGCGGGGGGGTTGGAGACCCAGTACTTC. Translated, it gives CASNVAGGLETQYF.

This clone showed up just once. The rearrangement links TRBV7-2 to TRBJ1-1; perhaps TRBD1 as D (6 bases). The V and J ends lost 4 bases and 5 bases respectively, with 29 bases between them. This CDR3 spans 19 amino acids. CDR1 is SGHTA and CDR2 is FQGNSA in the germline V gene. The CDR3 sequence is CASSSYVRQVPSFRTEAFF. CDR3 nucleotide sequence: TGTGCCAGCAGCTCGTACGTTCGACAGGTCCCTTCATTTAGAACTGAAGCTTTCTTT.

This sequence joins TRBV6-4 and TRBJ1-4; unclear D gene. Trimming cost V 3 bases and J 7 bases, with 9 bases left between them. Germline-derived CDR1 and CDR2 are MRHNA and SNTAGT. The CDR3 totals 13 residues. The CDR3 DNA sequence: TGTGCCAGCAGTGAAAAGGGAGGTGAAAAACTGTTTTTT. Translating it yields CASSEKGGEKLFF.

The V call is TRBV13, the J call TRBJ1-6; 9 nucleotides match TRBD1. This CDR3 spans 19 amino acids. Germline V lookup: CDR1 PRHDT, CDR2 FYEKMQ (reference sequence). J gave up 7 bases and V 4 bases, and 17 bases lay outside the gene matches. CDR3 protein: CASSSSWDRDLYWNSPLHF. CDR3 DNA: TGTGCCAGCAGCTCCTCATGGGACAGGGATTTATATTGGAATTCACCCCTCCACTTT.